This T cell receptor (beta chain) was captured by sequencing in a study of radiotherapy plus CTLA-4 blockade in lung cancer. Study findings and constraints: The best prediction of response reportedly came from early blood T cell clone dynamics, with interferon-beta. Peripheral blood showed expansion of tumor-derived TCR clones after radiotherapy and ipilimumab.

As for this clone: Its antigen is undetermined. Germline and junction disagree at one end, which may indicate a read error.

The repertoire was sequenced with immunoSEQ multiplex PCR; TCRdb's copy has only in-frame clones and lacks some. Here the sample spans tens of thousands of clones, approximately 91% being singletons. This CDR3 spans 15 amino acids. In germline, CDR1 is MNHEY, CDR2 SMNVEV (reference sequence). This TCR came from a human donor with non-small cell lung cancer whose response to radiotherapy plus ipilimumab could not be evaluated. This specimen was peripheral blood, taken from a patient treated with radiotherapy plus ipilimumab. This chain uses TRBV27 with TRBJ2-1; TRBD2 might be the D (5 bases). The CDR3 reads CASYPGGFSHNEQFF. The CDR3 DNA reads TGTGCCAGCTATCCGGGCGGGTTCTCCCACAATGAGCAGTTCTTC.